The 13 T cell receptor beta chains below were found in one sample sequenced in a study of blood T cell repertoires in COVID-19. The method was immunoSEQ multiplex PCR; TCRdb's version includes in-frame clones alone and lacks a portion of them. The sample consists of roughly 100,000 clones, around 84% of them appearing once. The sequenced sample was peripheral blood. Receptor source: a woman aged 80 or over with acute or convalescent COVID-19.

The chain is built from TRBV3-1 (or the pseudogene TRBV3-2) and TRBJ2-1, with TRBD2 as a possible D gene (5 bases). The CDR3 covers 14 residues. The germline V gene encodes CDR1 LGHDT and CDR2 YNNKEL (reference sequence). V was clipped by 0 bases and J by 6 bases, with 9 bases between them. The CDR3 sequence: CASSQEGVVNEQFF. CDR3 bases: TGTGCCAGCAGCCAAGAGGGAGTAGTCAATGAGCAGTTCTTC.

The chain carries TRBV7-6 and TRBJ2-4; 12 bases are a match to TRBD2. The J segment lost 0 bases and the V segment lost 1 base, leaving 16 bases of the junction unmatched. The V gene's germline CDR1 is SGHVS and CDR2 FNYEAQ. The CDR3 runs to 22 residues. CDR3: CASSLGPTSGSTEGLAKNIQYF. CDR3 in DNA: TGTGCCAGCAGCTTAGGGCCGACTAGCGGGAGTACGGAGGGACTAGCCAAAAACATTCAGTACTTC. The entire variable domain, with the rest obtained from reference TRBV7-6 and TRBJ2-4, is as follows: GAGVSQSPRYKVTKRGQDVALRCDPISGHVSLYWYRQALGQGPEFLTYFNYEAQQDKSGLPNDRFSAERPEGSISTLTIQRTEQRDSAMYRCASSLGPTSGSTEGLAKNIQYFGAGTRLSVL.

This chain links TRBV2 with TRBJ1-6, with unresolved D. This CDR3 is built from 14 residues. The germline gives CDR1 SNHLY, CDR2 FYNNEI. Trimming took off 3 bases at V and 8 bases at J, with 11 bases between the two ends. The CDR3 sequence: CASSEAGGYSPLHF. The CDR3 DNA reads TGTGCCAGCAGTGAGGCCGGCGGGTATTCACCCCTCCACTTT. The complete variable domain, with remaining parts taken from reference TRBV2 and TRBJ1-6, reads EPEVTQTPSHQVTQMGQEVILRCVPISNHLYFYWYRQILGQKVEFLVSFYNNEISEKSEIFDDQFSVERPDGSNFTLKIRSTKLEDSAMYFCASSEAGGYSPLHFGNGTRLTVT.

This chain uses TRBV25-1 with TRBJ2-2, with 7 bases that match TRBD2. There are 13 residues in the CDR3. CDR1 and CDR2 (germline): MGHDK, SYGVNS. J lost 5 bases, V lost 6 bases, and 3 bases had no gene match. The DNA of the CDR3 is TGTGCCAGCAGGGCTAGCGGTACCGGGGAGCTGTTTTTT. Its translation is CASRASGTGELFF.

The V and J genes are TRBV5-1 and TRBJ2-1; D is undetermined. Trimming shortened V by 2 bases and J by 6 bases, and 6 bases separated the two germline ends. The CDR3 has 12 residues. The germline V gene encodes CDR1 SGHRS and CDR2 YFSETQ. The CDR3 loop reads CASSFPLNEQFF. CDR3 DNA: TGCGCCAGCAGCTTCCCCCTCAATGAGCAGTTCTTC.

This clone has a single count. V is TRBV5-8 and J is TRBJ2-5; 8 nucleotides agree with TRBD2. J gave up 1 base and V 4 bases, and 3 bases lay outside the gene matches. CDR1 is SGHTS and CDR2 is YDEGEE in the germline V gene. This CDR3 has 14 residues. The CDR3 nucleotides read TGTGCCAGCAGCCGGGGGGGGTTCCAAGAGACCCAGTACTTC. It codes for CASSRGGFQETQYF.

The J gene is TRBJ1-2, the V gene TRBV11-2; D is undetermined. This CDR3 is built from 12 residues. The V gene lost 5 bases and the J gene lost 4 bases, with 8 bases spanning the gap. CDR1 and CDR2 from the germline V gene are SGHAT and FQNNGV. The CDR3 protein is CASSTSSYGYTF. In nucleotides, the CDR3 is TGTGCCAGCAGCACATCCAGCTATGGCTACACCTTC.

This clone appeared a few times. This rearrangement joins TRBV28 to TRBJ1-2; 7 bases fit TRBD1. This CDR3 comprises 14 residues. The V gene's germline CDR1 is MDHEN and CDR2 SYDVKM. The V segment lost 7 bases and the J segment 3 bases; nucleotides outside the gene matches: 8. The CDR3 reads CASILQGEDYGYTF. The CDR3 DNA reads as TGTGCCAGCATTCTCCAGGGGGAGGACTATGGCTACACCTTC.

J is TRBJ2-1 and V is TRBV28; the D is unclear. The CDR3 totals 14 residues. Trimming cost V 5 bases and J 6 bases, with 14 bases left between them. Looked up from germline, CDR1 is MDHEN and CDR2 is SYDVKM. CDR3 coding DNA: TGTGCCAGCAGTCGCTCGGGTCTACTCAATGAGCAGTTCTTC. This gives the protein CASSRSGLLNEQFF.

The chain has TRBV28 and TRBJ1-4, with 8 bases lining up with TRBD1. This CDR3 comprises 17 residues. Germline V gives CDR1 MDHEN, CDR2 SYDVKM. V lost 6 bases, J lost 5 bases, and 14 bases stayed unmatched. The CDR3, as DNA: TGTGCCAGCAGGCCGGACAGGGAGGCCGGATTAAATGAAAAACTGTTTTTT. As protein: CASRPDREAGLNEKLFF.

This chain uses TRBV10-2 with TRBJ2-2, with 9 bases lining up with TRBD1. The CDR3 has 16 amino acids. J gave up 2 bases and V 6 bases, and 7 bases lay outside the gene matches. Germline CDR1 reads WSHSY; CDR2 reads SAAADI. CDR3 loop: CASRVTTGGNTGELFF. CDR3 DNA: TGCGCCAGCAGAGTAACCACAGGGGGCAACACCGGGGAGCTGTTTTTT.

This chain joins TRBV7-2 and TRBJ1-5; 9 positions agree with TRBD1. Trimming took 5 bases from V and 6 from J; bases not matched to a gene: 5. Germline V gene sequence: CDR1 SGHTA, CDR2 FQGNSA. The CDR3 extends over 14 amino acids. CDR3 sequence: CASSLRQGGQPQHF. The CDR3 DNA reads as TGTGCCAGCAGCCTACGACAGGGGGGTCAGCCCCAGCATTTT.

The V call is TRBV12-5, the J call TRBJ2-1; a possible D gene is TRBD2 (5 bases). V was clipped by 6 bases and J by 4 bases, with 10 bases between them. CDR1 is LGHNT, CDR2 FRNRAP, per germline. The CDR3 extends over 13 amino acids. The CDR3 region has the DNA TGTGCTAGTGGCGTCGGGGTATACAATGAGCAGTTCTTC. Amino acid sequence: CASGVGVYNEQFF.